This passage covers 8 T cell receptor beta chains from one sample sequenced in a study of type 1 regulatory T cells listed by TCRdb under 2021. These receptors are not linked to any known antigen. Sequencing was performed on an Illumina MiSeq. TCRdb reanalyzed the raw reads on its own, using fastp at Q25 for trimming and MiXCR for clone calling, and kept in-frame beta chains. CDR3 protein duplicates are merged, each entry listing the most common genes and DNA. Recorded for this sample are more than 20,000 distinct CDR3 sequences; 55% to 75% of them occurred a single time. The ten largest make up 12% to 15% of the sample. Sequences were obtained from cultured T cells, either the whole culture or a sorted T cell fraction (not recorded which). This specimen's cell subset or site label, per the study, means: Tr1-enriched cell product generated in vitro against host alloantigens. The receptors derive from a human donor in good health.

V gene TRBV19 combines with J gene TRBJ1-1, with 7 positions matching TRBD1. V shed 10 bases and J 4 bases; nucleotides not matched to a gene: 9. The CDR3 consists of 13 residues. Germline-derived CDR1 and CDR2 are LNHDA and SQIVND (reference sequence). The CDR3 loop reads CATTDRVVTEAFF. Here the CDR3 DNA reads TGTGCCACCACAGACAGGGTGGTCACTGAAGCTTTCTTT.

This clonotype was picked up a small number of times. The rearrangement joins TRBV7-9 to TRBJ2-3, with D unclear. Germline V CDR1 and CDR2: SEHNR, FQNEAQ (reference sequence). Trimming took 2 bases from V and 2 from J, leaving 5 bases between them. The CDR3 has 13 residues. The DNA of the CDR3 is TGTGCCAGCAGCTTATATCTCACAGATACGCAGTATTTT. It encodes CASSLYLTDTQYF.

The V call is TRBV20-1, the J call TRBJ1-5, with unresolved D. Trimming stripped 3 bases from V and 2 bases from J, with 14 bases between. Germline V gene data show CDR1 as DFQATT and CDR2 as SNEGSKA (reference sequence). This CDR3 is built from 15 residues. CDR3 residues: CSARLGREGNQPQHF. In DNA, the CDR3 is TGCAGTGCTAGGCTTGGACGGGAGGGCAATCAGCCCCAGCATTTT.

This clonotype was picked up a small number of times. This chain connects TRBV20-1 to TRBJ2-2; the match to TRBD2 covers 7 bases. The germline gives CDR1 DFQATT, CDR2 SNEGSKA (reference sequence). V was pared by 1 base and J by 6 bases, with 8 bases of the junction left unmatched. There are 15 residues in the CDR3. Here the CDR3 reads CSARGEGRPAGELFF. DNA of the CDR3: TGCAGTGCTAGAGGGGAGGGACGGCCAGCCGGGGAGCTGTTTTTT.

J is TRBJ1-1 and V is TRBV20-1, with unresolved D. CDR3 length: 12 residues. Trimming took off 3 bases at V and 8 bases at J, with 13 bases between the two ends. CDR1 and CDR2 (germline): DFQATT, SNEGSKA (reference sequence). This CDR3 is CSAREYGWEAFF. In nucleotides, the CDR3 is TGCAGTGCTAGGGAATACGGATGGGAAGCTTTCTTT.

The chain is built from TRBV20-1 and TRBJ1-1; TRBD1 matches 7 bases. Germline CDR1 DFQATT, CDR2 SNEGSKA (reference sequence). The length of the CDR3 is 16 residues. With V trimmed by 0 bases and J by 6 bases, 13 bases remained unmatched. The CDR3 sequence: CSARDLARGLLAEAFF. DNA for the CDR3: TGCAGTGCTAGAGATCTGGCCAGGGGGTTGTTGGCTGAAGCTTTCTTT.

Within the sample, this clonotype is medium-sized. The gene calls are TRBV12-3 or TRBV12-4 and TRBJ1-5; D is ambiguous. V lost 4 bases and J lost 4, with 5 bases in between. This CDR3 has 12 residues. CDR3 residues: CASSSGNQPQHF. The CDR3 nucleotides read TGTGCCAGCAGTTCGGGTAATCAGCCCCAGCATTTT.

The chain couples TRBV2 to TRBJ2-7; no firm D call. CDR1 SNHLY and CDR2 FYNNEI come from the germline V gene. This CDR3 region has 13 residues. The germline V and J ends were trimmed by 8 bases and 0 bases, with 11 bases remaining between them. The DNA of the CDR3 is TGTGCCAGCGCTCGACCTTTCTCCTACGAGCAGTACTTC. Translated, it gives CASARPFSYEQYF.